A selection of T cell receptor beta chains follows, all from one sample in a study of blood T cell repertoires in COVID-19. Profiled with immunoSEQ multiplex PCR; TCRdb holds only in-frame clones, not every one. This table has around 150,000 clones, around 80% appearing once. The material sequenced was peripheral blood. These receptors all stem from a woman older than 75 with active or convalescent COVID-19. Both conserved end residues are part of each CDR3. D genes are given only for firm matches. Not all rows give a size; the values are once, few, many and, for expanded clones, a class.

j_call v_call clone_size d_call cdr3_nt cdr3_aa
TRBJ2-3 TRBV5-6 . TRBD1 TGTGCCAGCACCCCTACAGGGGGCAGAAATACGCAGTATTTT CASTPTGGRNTQYF
TRBJ2-3 TRBV9 . . TGTGCCAGCAGCGTCTCGCGGAACACAGATACGCAGTATTTT CASSVSRNTDTQYF
TRBJ1-2 TRBV5-6 . . TGTGCCAGCAGCTTGGTCGGAGGTGGCTACACCTTC CASSLVGGGYTF
TRBJ1-2 TRBV28 . TRBD1 TGTGCCAGCAGTCACAGGGGGTACAGGGGCTACACCTTC CASSHRGYRGYTF
TRBJ2-1 TRBV4-2 . . TGTGCCAGCAGCCAAGGACTAGAGAACTCCTACAATGAGCAGTTCTTC CASSQGLENSYNEQFF
TRBJ1-1 TRBV19 . TRBD1 TGTGCCAGTAGTTTAGCCCTGACAGGGAGGAACACTGAAGCTTTCTTT CASSLALTGRNTEAFF
TRBJ1-3 TRBV10-3 . . TGTGCCATCAGAGATACAGGGTTCTCTGGAAACACCATATATTTT CAIRDTGFSGNTIYF
TRBJ1-1 TRBV6-5 . . TGTGCCAGTGGCGGGAACACTGAAGCTTTCTTT CASGGNTEAFF
TRBJ1-5 TRBV3-1/TRBV3-2 once . TGTGCCAGCAGCCAAGGGGGAGCGGGGGGCAATCAGCCCCAGCATTTT CASSQGGAGGNQPQHF
TRBJ2-1 TRBV15 once TRBD2 TGTGCCACCAGCACCTTAGCGGGGGGCCGCAATGAGCAGTTCTTC CATSTLAGGRNEQFF
TRBJ2-7 TRBV19 once TRBD1 TGTGCCAGTAGGGCGGGGACAGGGGTCTCGTACGAGCAGTACTTC CASRAGTGVSYEQYF
TRBJ1-1 TRBV25-1 . TRBD1 TGTGCCAGCAGTGACCTACGACAGGGGCGGGGAACTGAAGCTTTCTTT CASSDLRQGRGTEAFF
TRBJ1-4 TRBV6-2/TRBV6-3 . TRBD1 TGTGCCAGCAGTTACCCGGGACAGTTGAATGGAAAACTGTTTTTT CASSYPGQLNGKLFF
TRBJ1-4 TRBV7-2 . TRBD1 TGTGCCAGCAGCTTAGAAGGGACAGGCTTTAATGAAAAACTGTTTTTT CASSLEGTGFNEKLFF
TRBJ1-2 TRBV27 . TRBD1 TGTGCCAGCAGTTCGCAGGGGGTATATGGCTACACCTTC CASSSQGVYGYTF
TRBJ2-3 TRBV18 . TRBD2 TGTGCCAGCTCACCAGCGGCGGGGGACGATACGCAGTATTTT CASSPAAGDDTQYF
TRBJ2-1 TRBV2 few TRBD2 TGTGCCAGCAGCGAAGGGGCGGGGGGCCTCTACAATGAGCAGTTCTTC CASSEGAGGLYNEQFF
TRBJ1-2 TRBV29-1 . . TGCAGCGTTCACGAGATCACCAACTATGGCTACACCTTC CSVHEITNYGYTF
TRBJ1-1 TRBV7-6 few . TGTGCCAGCAGCTTGTCAGATGCGGGTCGGGCTTTCTTT CASSLSDAGRAFF
TRBJ1-5 TRBV30 . . TGTGCCTGGAGTTGTTGGGGCGTAAGTCCGCCCCAGCATTTT CAWSCWGVSPPQHF
TRBJ1-2 TRBV6-2/TRBV6-3 few TRBD1 TGTGCCAGCAGTTCGGACAGGGTCCTCGTCTCTTATGGCTACACCTTC CASSSDRVLVSYGYTF
TRBJ2-2 TRBV6-5 . . TGTGCCAGCACCATCCGACAGCTGAACACCGGGGAGCTGTTTTTT CASTIRQLNTGELFF
TRBJ2-2 TRBV19 . . TGTGCCAGTAGTACCCCGGGGGAAAGGACCGGGGAGCTGTTTTTT CASSTPGERTGELFF
TRBJ1-2 TRBV7-6 once TRBD1 TGTGCCAGCAGCCTCGCGACAGGGGCAGTTAGCGGAGGCTACACCTTC CASSLATGAVSGGYTF
TRBJ2-2 TRBV4-1 . . TGCGCCAGCAGCCAAGGTACAGGGTCCGGCGGGGAGCTGTTTTTT CASSQGTGSGGELFF
TRBJ2-1 TRBV10-3 . TRBD2 TGTGCCATCAGTGATCCCTCCGGGGGGGGCGAGCAGTTCTTC CAISDPSGGGEQFF
TRBJ1-5 TRBV5-1 . TRBD1 TGCGCCAGCAGGCCACAGGGGGGCAATCAGCCCCAGCATTTT CASRPQGGNQPQHF
TRBJ2-5 TRBV4-3 . . TGCGCCAGCAGCCAGGGGAGGGGGTTGGAGACCCAGTACTTC CASSQGRGLETQYF
TRBJ1-3 TRBV2 few TRBD1 TGTGCCAGCAGTGAGAGGACAGGGCAGAACACCATATATTTT CASSERTGQNTIYF
TRBJ1-6 TRBV9 . . TGTGCCAGCAGCCCCACAGGTGATAATTCACCCCTCCACTTT CASSPTGDNSPLHF
TRBJ1-2 TRBV19 . TRBD1 TGTGCCAGTAGTACCCGGACAGGGGAAGGCTACACCTTC CASSTRTGEGYTF
TRBJ1-6 TRBV23-1 . . TGCGCCAGCAGTCAAGCGGGACGGACAAATTCACCCCTCCACTTT CASSQAGRTNSPLHF
TRBJ1-1 TRBV4-1 once TRBD1 TGCGCCAGCAGCCAAGATATCGGACAGGGTTTCCCTGAAGCTTTCTTT CASSQDIGQGFPEAFF
TRBJ2-3 TRBV19 . TRBD2 TGTGCCAGTAGTCCGACCCCGGGCGGGGGGCGCACAGATACGCAGTATTTT CASSPTPGGGRTDTQYF
TRBJ1-2 TRBV6-2/TRBV6-3 . TRBD1 TGTGCCAGCAGTGCCCCGGGACAGGGCGGCTATGGCTACACCTTC CASSAPGQGGYGYTF
TRBJ2-7 TRBV18 . . TGTGCCAGCTCACCCCGAAACCAAGGCTTTCAGGTGTTTTCAGGGTACGAGCAGTACTTC CASSPRNQGFQVFSGYEQYF
TRBJ1-2 TRBV5-1 . . TGCGCCAGCAGCACGCTAGACAGTAACTATGGCTACACCTTC CASSTLDSNYGYTF
TRBJ1-6 TRBV13 . . TGTGCCAGCAGTTCAGGGGCGATCAGCTCCTATAATTCACCCCTCCACTTT CASSSGAISSYNSPLHF
TRBJ2-3 TRBV10-3 . TRBD2 TGTGCCATCAGTGAGTCGGGTAGCGGGGGGTCCAGCGATACGCAGTATTTT CAISESGSGGSSDTQYF
TRBJ2-5 TRBV4-3 . TRBD1 TGCGCCAGCAGCCAATCCCTTGACAGGGCCGAGACCCAGTACTTC CASSQSLDRAETQYF